This TCR beta chain was captured by sequencing in a study of Ad26.COV2.S vaccination and SARS-CoV-2 variants. Study outcomes and limitations: Ad26.COV2.S recipients had broader spike-specific TCRs (P = 0.0014).

Germline CDR1 is SNHLY and CDR2 is FYNNEI. The length of the CDR3 is 16 residues. Trimming took off 8 bases at V and 1 base at J, with 20 bases between the two ends. The table came from immunoSEQ multiplex PCR; TCRdb's copy has only in-frame clones and leaves some out. The table includes roughly 350,000 clones, roughly 89% detected once. The treatment is: about 20 received Ad26.COV2.S at low or high dose, single or two shots; five or six received placebo; per-sample allocation not given. Sample collection was performed on day 63 after the first vaccine or placebo injection. Worth noting for this clone: Antigen specificity is unknown.

The chain has TRBV2 and TRBJ1-1, with D unclear. This clonotype originated in a person aged 18 to 59 who received the Ad26.COV2.S COVID-19 vaccine or a placebo. Sequencing was performed on peripheral blood, taken in a trial of Ad26.COV2.S vaccine versus placebo. Written as DNA, the CDR3 is TGTGCCAGCCCAGGTGGGGTACTCCTTTCGAACACTGAAGCTTTCTTT. Its translation: CASPGGVLLSNTEAFF.